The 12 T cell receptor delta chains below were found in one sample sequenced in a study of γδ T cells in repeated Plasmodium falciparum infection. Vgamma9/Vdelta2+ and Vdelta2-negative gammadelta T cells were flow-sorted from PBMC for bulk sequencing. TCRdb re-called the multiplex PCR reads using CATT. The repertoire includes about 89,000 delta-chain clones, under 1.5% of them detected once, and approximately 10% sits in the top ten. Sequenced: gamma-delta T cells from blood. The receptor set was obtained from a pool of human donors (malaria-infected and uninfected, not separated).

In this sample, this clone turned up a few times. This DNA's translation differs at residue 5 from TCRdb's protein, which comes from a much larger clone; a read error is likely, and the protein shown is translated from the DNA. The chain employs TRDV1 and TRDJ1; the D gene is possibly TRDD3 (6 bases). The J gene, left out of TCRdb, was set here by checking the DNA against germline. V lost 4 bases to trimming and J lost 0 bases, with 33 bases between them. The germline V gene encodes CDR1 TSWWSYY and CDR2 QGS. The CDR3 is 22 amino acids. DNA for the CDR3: TGTGCTCTTGGGGGGGGATTTTCTACGAGTAGAGGGACCGTACCGTACACCGATAAACTCATCTTT. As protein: CALGGGFSTSRGTVPYTDKLIF.

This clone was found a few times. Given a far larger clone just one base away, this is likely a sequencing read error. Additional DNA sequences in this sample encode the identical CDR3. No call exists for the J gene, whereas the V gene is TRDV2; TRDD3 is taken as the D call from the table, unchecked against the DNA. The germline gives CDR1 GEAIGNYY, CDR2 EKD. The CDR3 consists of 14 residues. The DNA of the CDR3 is TGTGCCTGTGACACGCTGGGGGATCGGAATAAACTCATCTTC. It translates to CACDTLGDRNKLIF.

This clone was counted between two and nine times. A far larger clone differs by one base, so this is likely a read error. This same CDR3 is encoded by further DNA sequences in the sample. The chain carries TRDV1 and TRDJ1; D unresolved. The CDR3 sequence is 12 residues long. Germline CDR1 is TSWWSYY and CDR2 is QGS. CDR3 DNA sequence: TGTGCTCTTGGGGAACTCACCGACAAACTCATCTTT. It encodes CALGELTDKLIF.

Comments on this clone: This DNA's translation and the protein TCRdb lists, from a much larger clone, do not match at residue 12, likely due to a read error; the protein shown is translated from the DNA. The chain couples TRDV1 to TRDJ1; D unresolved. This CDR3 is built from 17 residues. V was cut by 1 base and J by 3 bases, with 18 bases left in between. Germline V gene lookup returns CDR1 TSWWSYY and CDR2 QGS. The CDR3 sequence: CALGERKGAQYADKLIF. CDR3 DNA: TGTGCTCTTGGGGAACGCAAGGGAGCCCAGTACGCCGATAAACTCATCTTT.

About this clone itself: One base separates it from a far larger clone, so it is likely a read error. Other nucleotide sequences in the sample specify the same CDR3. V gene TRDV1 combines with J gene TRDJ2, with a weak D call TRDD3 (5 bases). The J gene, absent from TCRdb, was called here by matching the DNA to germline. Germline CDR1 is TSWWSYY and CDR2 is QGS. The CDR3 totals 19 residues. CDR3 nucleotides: TGTGCTCTCGGGGAATCGGTAATCCTTAGGGTGAAGAGGACAGCACAACTCTTCTTT. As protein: CALGESVILRVKRTAQLFF.

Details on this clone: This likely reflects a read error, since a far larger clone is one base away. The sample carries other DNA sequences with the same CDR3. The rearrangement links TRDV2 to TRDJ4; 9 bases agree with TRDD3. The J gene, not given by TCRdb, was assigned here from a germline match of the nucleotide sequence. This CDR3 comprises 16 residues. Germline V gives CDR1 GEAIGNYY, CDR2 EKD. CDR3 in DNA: TGTGCTTGTGACACAGTGGGGGATAGCCTACCCAGACCCCTGATCTTT. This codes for CACDTVGDSLPRPLIF.

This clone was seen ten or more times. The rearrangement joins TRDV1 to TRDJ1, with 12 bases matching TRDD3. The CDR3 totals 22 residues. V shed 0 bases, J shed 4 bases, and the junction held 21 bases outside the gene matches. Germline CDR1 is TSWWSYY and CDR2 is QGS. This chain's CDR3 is CALGELGTLQYWGIQSCDKLIF. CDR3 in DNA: TGTGCTCTTGGGGAACTAGGTACCCTCCAGTACTGGGGGATACAAAGCTGCGATAAACTCATCTTT.

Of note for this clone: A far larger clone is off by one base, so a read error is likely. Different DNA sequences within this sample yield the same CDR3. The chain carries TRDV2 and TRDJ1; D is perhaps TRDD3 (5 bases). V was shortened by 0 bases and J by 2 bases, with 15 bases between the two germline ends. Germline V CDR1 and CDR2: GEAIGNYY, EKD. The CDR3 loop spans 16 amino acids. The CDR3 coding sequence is TGTGCCTGTGACACCGTGGGGCACCGCCAGACCGATAAACTCATCTTT. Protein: CACDTVGHRQTDKLIF.

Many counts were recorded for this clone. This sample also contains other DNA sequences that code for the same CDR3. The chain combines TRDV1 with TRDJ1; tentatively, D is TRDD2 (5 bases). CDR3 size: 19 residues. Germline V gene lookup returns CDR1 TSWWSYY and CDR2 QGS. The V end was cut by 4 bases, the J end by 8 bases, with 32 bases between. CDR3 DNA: TGTGCTCTTGGGGGTCGTTCCTTGAGGAGCCCAAAAGGCTTACACAAACTCATCTTT. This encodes CALGGRSLRSPKGLHKLIF.

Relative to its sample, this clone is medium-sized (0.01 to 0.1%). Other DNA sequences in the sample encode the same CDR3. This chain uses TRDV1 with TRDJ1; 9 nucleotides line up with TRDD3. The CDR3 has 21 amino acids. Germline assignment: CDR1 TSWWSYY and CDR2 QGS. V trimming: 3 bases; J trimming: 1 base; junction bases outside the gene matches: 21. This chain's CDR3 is CALGENCRLAVGDKSTDKLIF. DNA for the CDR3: TGTGCTCTTGGGGAGAACTGCCGCCTAGCAGTGGGGGATAAGAGCACCGATAAACTCATCTTT.

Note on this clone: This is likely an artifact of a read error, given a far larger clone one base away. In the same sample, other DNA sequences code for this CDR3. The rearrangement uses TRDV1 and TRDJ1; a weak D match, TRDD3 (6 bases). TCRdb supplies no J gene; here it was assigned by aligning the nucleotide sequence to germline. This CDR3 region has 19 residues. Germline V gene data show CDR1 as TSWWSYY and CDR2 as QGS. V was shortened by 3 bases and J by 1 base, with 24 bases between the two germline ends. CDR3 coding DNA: TGTGCTCTTGGGGACCCAAATGACGCCGGGGGACCAGGCACCGATAAACTCATCTTT. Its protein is CALGDPNDAGGPGTDKLIF.

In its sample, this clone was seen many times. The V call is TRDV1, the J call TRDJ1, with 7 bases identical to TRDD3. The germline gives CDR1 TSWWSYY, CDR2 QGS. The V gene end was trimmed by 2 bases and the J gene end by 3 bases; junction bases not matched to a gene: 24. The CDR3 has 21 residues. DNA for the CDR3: TGTGCTCTTGGGGAAAGTCCGGCTACTTTGACATTATTTGGATACGCCGATAAACTCATCTTT. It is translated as CALGESPATLTLFGYADKLIF.